This T cell receptor beta chain was recorded in a study of blood T cell repertoires in COVID-19. Across the whole study: Some COVID-19 samples were acute and others convalescent; all came from the United States, Italy and Spain. Sources were T cells, B-cell-depleted T cells, or PBMCs; the material itself was cDNA or gDNA.

Germline CDR1 and CDR2: LNHDA and SQIVND (reference sequence). The CDR3 spans 16 residues. Trimming removed 0 bases from V and 1 base from J, with 11 bases in between. Original processing notes: Amplified reference gene primers provided the basis for estimating nucleated cell counts. The protocol was immunoSEQ multiplex PCR, while the TCRdb copy is restricted to in-frame clones and leaves out a portion. Clone size and V and J calls were adopted from that table, with D and trimming inferred from the DNA. The table lists around 300,000 clones, around 85% of them singletons, with about 2.2% in the top ten.

Sequenced input: peripheral blood. The chain employs TRBV19 and TRBJ2-3, with D perhaps matching TRBD1 (6 bases). The TCR comes from a woman aged 25 to 39 who had recovered from COVID-19. CDR3 loop: CASSIDQGKGTDTQYF. The CDR3 DNA sequence: TGTGCCAGTAGTATAGATCAGGGGAAGGGCACAGATACGCAGTATTTT.